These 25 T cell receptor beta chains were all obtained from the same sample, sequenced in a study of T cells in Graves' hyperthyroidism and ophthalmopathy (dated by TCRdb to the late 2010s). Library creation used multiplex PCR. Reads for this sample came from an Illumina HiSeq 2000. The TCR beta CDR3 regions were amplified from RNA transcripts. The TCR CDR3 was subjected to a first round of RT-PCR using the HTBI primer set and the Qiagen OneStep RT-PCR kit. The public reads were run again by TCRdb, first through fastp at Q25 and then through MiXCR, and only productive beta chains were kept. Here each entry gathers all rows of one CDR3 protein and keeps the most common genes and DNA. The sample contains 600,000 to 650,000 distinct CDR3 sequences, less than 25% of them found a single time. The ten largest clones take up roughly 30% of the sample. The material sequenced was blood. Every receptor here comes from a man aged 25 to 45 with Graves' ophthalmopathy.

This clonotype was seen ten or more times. The CDR3 DNA follows: TGCAGTGCTAAAGAAGGCGACAGGGCGTCAGATACGCAGTATTTT. It is translated as CSAKEGDRASDTQYF. The chain carries TRBV20-1 and TRBJ2-3, with 7 bases that match TRBD1. The CDR3 consists of 15 residues. The J segment lost 4 bases and the V segment lost 4 bases, leaving 11 bases of the junction unmatched. From germline, CDR1 is DFQATT and CDR2 SNEGSKA (reference sequence).

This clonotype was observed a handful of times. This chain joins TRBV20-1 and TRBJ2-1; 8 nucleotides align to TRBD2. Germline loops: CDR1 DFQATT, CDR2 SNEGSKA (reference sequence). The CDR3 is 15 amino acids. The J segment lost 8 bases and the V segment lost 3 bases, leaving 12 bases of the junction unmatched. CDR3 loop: CSARSAGVNIHEQFF. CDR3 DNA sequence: TGCAGTGCTAGGTCAGCGGGAGTCAACATCCATGAGCAGTTCTTC.

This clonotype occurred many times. The CDR3 region has the DNA TGTGCCAGCAGTTTGTTTGGACAGCAAGAGACCCAGTACTTC. This encodes CASSLFGQQETQYF. The rearrangement joins TRBV28 to TRBJ2-5; TRBD1 might be the D (6 bases). CDR3 size: 14 residues. V gave up 3 bases and J gave up 2 bases, with 10 bases separating them. The V gene's germline CDR1 is MDHEN and CDR2 SYDVKM.

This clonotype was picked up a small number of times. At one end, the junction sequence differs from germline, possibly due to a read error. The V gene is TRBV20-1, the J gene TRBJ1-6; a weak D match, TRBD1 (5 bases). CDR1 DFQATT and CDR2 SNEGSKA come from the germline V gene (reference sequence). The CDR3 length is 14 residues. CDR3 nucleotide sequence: TGCAGTGCCAGAGGGGAGGGTACGAATTCACCCCTCCACTTT. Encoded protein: CSARGEGTNSPLHF.

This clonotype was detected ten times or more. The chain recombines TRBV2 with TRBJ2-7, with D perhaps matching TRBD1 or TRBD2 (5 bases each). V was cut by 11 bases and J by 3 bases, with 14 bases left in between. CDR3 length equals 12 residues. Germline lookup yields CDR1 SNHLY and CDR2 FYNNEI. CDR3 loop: CACRDGFYEQYF. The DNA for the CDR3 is TGTGCCTGCCGGGACGGGTTCTACGAGCAGTACTTC.

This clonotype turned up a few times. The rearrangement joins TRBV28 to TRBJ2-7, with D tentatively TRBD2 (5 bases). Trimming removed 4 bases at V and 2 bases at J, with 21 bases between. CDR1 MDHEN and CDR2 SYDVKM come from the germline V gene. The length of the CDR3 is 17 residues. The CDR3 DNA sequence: TGTGCCAGCAGTTCTCCCGTTGAAGCCTCCGGGACCTACGAGCAGTACTTC. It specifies CASSSPVEASGTYEQYF.

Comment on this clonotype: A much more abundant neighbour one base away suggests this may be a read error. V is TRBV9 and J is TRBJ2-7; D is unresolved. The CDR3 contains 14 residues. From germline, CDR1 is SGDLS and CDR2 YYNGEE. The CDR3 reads CAGSVGAEEYEQYF. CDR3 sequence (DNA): TGTGCCGGCAGCGTAGGTGCAGAGGAATACGAGCAGTACTTC.

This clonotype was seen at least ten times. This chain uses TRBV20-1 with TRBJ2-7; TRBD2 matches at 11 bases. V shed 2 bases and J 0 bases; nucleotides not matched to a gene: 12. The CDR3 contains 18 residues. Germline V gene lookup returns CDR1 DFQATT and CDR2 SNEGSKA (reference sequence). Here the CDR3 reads CSARPHLAGGAFSYEQYF. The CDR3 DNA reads TGCAGTGCTAGACCCCACCTAGCGGGAGGTGCCTTCTCCTACGAGCAGTACTTC.

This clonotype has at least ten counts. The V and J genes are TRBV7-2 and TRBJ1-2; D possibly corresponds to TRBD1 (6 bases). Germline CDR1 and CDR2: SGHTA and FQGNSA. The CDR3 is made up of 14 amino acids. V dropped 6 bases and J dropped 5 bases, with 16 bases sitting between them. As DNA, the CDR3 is TGTGCCAGCAGTATTACAGGGACCACTTATGGCTACACCTTC. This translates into CASSITGTTYGYTF.

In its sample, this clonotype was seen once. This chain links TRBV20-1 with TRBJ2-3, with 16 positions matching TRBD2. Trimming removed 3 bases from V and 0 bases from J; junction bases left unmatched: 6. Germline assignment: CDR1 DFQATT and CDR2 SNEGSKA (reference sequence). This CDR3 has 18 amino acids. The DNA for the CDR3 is TGCAGTGCTAGTGAGGGACTAGCGGGAGGGCCGAGCACAGATACGCAGTATTTT. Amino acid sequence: CSASEGLAGGPSTDTQYF.

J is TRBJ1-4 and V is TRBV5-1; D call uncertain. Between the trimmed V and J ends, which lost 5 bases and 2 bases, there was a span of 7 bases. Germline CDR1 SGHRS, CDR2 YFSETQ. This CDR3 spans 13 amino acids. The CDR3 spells CASREMTNEKLFF. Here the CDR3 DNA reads TGCGCCAGCAGGGAGATGACTAATGAAAAACTGTTTTTT.

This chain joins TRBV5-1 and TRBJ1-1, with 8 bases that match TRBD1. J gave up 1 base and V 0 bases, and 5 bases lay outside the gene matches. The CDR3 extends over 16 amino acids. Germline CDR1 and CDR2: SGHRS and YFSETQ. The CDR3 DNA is TGCGCCAGCAGCTTGGAAGGGGGACAGGCGAACACTGAAGCTTTCTTT. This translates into CASSLEGGQANTEAFF. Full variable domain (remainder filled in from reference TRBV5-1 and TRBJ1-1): KAGVTQTPRYLIKTRGQQVTLSCSPISGHRSVSWYQQTPGQGLQFLFEYFSETQRNKGNFPGRFSGRQFSNSRSEMNVSTLELGDSALYLCASSLEGGQANTEAFFGQGTRLTVV.

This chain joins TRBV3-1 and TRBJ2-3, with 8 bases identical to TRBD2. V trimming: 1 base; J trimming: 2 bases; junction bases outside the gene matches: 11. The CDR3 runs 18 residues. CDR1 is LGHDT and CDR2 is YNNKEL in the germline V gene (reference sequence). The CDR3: CASSQGVTSGYVTDTQYF. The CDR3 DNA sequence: TGTGCCAGCAGCCAAGGGGTCACTAGCGGCTACGTCACAGATACGCAGTATTTT.

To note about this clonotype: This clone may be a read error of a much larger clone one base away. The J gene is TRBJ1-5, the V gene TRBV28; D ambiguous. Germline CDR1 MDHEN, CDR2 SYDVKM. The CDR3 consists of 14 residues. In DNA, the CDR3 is TGTGCCAGCAGCCCCTCGGGGTACAATCAGCTCCAGCATTTT. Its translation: CASSPSGYNQLQHF. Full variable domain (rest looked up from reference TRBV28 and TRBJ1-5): DVKVTQSSRYLVKRTGEKVFLECVQDMDHENMFWYRQDPGLGLRLIYFSYDVKMKEKGDIPEGYSVSREKKERFSLILESASTNQTSMYLCASSPSGYNQLQHFGDGTRLSIL.

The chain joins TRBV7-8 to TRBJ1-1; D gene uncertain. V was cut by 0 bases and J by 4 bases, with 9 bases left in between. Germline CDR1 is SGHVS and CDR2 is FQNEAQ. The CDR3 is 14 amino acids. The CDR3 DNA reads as TGTGCCAGCAGCTTAGCGGGCCTGGGCACTGAAGCTTTCTTT. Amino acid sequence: CASSLAGLGTEAFF.

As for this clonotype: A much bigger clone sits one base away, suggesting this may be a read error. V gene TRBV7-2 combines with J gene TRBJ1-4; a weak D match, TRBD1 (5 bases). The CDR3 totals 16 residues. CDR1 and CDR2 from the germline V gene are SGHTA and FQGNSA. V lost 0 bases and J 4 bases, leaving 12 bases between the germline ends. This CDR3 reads CASSLAGTARNEKLFF. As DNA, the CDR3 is TGTGCCAGCAGCTTAGCGGGGACTGCACGTAATGAAAAACTGTTTTTT.

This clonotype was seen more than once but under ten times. The CDR3, as DNA: TGTGCCAGCAAACGTAGCGGGAGCTCCTACGAGCAGTACTTC. Amino acids: CASKRSGSSYEQYF. The genes are TRBV28 and TRBJ2-7, with 9 bases identical to TRBD2. Per germline, CDR1 MDHEN and CDR2 SYDVKM. CDR3 length: 14 residues. V shed 7 bases and J 0 bases; nucleotides not matched to a gene: 4.

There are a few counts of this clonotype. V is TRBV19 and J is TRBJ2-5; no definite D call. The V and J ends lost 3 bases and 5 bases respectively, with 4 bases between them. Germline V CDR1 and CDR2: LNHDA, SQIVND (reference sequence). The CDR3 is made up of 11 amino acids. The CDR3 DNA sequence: TGTGCCAGTAGTATGACGGAGACCCAGTACTTC. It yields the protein CASSMTETQYF. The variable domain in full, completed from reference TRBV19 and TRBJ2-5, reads DGGITQSPKYLFRKEGQNVTLSCEQNLNHDAMYWYRQDPGQGLRLIYYSQIVNDFQKGDIAEGYSVSREKKESFPLTVTSAQKNPTAFYLCASSMTETQYFGPGTRLLVL.

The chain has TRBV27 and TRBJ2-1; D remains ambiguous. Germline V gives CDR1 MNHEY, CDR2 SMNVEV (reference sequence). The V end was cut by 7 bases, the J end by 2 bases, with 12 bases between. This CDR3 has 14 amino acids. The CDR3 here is CASTSNAAYNEQFF. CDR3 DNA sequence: TGTGCCAGCACCAGTAATGCCGCCTACAATGAGCAGTTCTTC.

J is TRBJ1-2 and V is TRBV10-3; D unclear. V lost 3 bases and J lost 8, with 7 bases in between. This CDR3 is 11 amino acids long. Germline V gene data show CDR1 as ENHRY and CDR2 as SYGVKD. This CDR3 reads CAISDNRGYTF. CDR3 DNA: TGTGCCATCAGTGATAACCGGGGCTACACCTTC.

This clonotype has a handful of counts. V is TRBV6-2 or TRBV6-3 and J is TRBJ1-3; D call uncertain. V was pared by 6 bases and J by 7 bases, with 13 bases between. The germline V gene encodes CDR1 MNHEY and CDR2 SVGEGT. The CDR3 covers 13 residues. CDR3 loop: CASSADGGNTIYF. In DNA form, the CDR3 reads TGTGCCAGCAGCGCAGACGGTGGGAACACCATATATTTT.

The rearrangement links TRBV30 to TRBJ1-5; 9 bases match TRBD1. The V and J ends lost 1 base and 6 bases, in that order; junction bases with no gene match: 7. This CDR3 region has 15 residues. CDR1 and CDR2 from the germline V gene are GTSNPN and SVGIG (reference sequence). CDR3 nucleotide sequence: TGTGCCTGGAGTGGGGGGACAGGGCTGTTTCAGCCCCAGCATTTT. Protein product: CAWSGGTGLFQPQHF.

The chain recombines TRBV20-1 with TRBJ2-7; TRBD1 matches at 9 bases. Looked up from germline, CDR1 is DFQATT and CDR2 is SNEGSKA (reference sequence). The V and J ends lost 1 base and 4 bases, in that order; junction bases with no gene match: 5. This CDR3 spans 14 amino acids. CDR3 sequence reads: CSARALDRGYEQYF. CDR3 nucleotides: TGCAGTGCTAGAGCGTTGGACAGGGGTTACGAGCAGTACTTC.

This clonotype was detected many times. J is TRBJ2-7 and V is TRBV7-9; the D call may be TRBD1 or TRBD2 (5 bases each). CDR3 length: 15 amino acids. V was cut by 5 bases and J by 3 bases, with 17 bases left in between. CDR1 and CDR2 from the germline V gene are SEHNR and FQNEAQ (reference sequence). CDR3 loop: CASSPTELGGYEQYF. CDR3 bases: TGTGCCAGCAGCCCGACAGAGCTCGGAGGCTACGAGCAGTACTTC.

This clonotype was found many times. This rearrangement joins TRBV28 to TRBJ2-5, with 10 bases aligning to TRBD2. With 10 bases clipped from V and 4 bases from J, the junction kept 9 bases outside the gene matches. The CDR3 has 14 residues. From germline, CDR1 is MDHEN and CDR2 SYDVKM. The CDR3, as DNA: TGTGCCACCTCCGCGGGACTAGCGAGAGAGACCCAGTACTTC. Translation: CATSAGLARETQYF.